One T cell receptor (beta chain) is described in this entry. The target of this receptor is not known. Base-call qualities are not available, and no considerably larger clone is one nucleotide away. The CDR3, from cysteine to phenylalanine, totals 14 residues. Left in the record is the CDR3 DNA by itself, 42 bases read in frame from the first base. From a lookup of the germline V gene, CDR1 and CDR2 are LGHNT and FRNRAP. V loses 1 base at its end and J loses 2 bases; junction bases beyond the gene matches: 1. These data are taken from a study of cytomegalovirus exposure and HLA in healthy donors (TCRdb year 2017). For the study in its entirety: An earlier analysis of more than 550 of the donors reported under 300 Gb of sequence data and approximately 120 million unique TCR beta sequences obtained from about 170 million T cells. HLA typing covered class I and class II loci at four-digit resolution. High-throughput TCR immunosequencing, statistical association of individual TCRs with disease status, and machine learning were combined to predict cytomegalovirus infection status. Along with the roughly 710-subject first cohort, a separate validation cohort of over a hundred different subjects was used. Every discovery cohort repertoire had been produced on one sequencing platform. Roughly 300 gigabases of sequencing data and tens of millions of unique TCR sequences were included in an early release covering about 620 HLA-typed donors. The later analysis used no new phenotypic data to find candidate immune exposures, relying instead on TCR beta sequences and their occurrence across donors. Alongside the repertoire data, information on donor age, sex, ethnicity and CMV serostatus was compiled. Because of strong linkage in the cohort, roughly five DR-DQ haplotypes were treated as single units for association and clustering. The genetic ancestry cluster associated with self-reported Caucasian donors included over 65% of the approximately 400 genotyped donors. In a later genetic analysis, genome-wide SNP genotypes for 398 of the 666 donors were used, and that subset was treated as a discovery cohort. Among 398 genotyped donors of the cohort, an average of approximately 250,000 unique TCR beta nucleotide sequences were sequenced per donor, roughly 20% of them non-productive. In a later analysis, previously published TCR beta repertoires from 666 donors were re-analyzed and high-resolution HLA genotyping was added so that TCR occurrence patterns could be studied. The aim of the study was to test whether cataloging public T cell receptors could identify signatures of past pathogen exposure. The T cell repertoires of 666 subjects were profiled by immunosequencing and related to cytomegalovirus serostatus. In an earlier analysis of a few hundred of the donors, high-throughput TCR beta sequencing was used to judge whether each TCR beta V gene segment behaved as functional or pseudogenic. The number of typed donors differed by locus: about 629-630 for A, B, C, DRB1 and DQB1; 522 for DQA1; some 590 for DPA1; and about 450 for DPB1. On the study overall, not on this receptor specifically: Because counts were too low, more than 15 rarely observed V segments, including chromosome 9 orphons, were left out of the earlier analysis of 500 to 650 of the donors. It was suggested by the authors that the approach could potentially be generalized to other disease states and immunological phenotypes. In vitro tests confirmed that a few of the cytomegalovirus-associated TCR beta chains recognize cytomegalovirus antigens. In a later analysis, TCR association rates were found to vary across HLA loci, with the most associated TCRs seen for DRB1 alleles and the fewest for HLA-C alleles. For the cohort, immune exposure information was limited to CMV serostatus. The presence/absence analyses assumed that sequencing depth was roughly uniform across donors, and that assumption may not be true. A total of fewer than 200 TCR beta chains were listed by the study as associated with cytomegalovirus. The classifier was reported to diagnose cytomegalovirus status with high specificity and sensitivity in both the original and validation cohorts. Specific HLA alleles were associated with some 15,000 TCR beta sequences at a false discovery rate of 0.05 in a later analysis. A further reported finding was that TCR beta sequences accurately predicted the HLA-A and HLA-B alleles for most subjects in the first cohort. The 87-base-pair reads could not distinguish some IMGT-functional V segments, including TRBV6-2 and TRBV6-3, so those segments were excluded. In a later analysis, most CMV-associated TCR beta chains were found to appear HLA-restricted, with HLA associations seemingly driven largely by CMV exposure. Broadly in line with IMGT annotations, most TCR beta V segments showed up in productive rearrangements about 90% or about 30% of the time in an earlier analysis of 450 to 750 of the donors. In a later analysis, several top co-occurrence clusters were reported to appear linked to parvovirus B19, influenza, CMV and Epstein-Barr virus. Compared with the roughly 720-donor mean, donors in an Asian-associated ancestry cluster had fewer N-insertions in productive TCRs, according to a later genetic analysis. In a later analysis, HLA-associated TCR beta chains showed more clonal expansion and lower generation probabilities than non-associated chains that were equally common. Correlated functional status among segregating V segments might reflect linkage disequilibrium, but an unknown experimental factor could not be ruled out. This cohort had only TCR beta chains sequenced, and the lack of alpha or paired-chain data limited which features could be detected. The sequencing pipeline was judged likely to have produced a cluster of highly shared sequence variants as a technical artifact. A later genetic analysis associated a missense DCLRE1C variant with V-gene and J-gene trimming of TCR beta chains, and an independent cohort replicated the association. Because some donors lacked HLA typing at each locus, the association tests relied only on the typed subset. Most TCR sequences were observed very rarely across donors, whereas some public TCRs were present in many individuals. When HLA alleles, especially DR and DQ, strongly co-occurred, attributing TCR associations to individual alleles was difficult.

The cohort consisted of approximately 670 healthy bone marrow donors. Cohort members were all nominally healthy when sampled, although unrecorded immune exposures were likely present. The donor was CMV seronegative and belonged to the group of approximately 320 seronegative cohort members. Each donor provided a peripheral blood sample, and peripheral blood mononuclear cells were used for TCR beta sequencing. The Qiagen DNeasy Blood Extraction Kit was used to extract genomic DNA from the blood cell samples. The library was generated by the immunoSEQ multiplex PCR assay. For the multiplex PCR, a mixture combining 60 forward primers for TCR Vbeta segments and 13 reverse primers for TCR Jbeta segments was used. The CDR3 region of rearranged TCR beta genes was amplified from genomic DNA with a multiplex PCR assay. The amplified TCR beta libraries were sequenced on the Illumina HiSeq System as 87-base-pair reads. The authors' analysis ran thus. A later analysis tallied around 87 million unique TCR beta chains across the 640 or so repertoires, and about 10 million of those chains were shared by two or more donors. Raw reads were error-corrected and collapsed into unique sequences by a nearest-neighbor algorithm in which closely related sequences were merged to remove PCR and sequencing errors. To assign V, D and J gene segments, CDR3 sequences were aligned to IMGT reference sequences. For a sequence to be retained, a match of at least six nucleotides was required to both a V gene segment and a J gene segment. A rearrangement counted as productive if the CDR3 had no stop codons and remained in frame with V and J, and every other rearrangement counted as non-productive. Following IMGT convention, CDR3 was defined as the stretch from the second conserved V-encoded cysteine to the conserved J-encoded phenylalanine. The earlier analysis of about 530 of the donors excluded any sequence lacking an unambiguous match to a single V gene segment. An earlier analysis of under 750 of the donors called V segments functional above 56.7% productive rearrangements and segregating when the between-donor standard deviation exceeded 5%. A statistical classification framework was built to diagnose cytomegalovirus status from the catalog of TCR beta chain sequences. V and J gene assignment, in a later analysis, came from comparing TCR nucleotide sequences with IMGT/GENE-DB human TR gene sequences. The TCRdist pipeline was used in a later analysis to assign CDR3 sequences and most-parsimonious VDJ recombination scenarios. In a later analysis, every TCR beta chain was defined by the combination of its CDR3 amino acid sequence and its V-gene family, and reads without a unique V-gene family were dropped. As a way to deal with suspected cross-contamination and a sequencing artifact, a later analysis dropped nearly 600 nucleotide sequences that were highly shared and had low generation probability. In a later analysis, a clonal expansion index for each public chain was calculated from normalized within-repertoire ranks of inferred template counts. In a later analysis, generation probabilities were computed using a VDJ recombination model fitted to out-of-frame rearrangements, and the results were checked against IGoR. In a later analysis, hypergeometric tests were used to score TCR-TCR, TCR-HLA and TCR-CMV co-occurrence, with a repertoire-size bias correction applied to TCR pairs. In a later analysis, false discovery rates were estimated by permuting HLA or CMV assignments 20 times. In a later analysis, co-occurring TCRs were grouped using DBSCAN, with TCRdist sequence similarity added in when clustering inside HLA-allele-positive subsets. Repertoires with fewer than 30,000 or more than 120,000 public chains were left out of co-occurrence clustering, as were four to six repertoires with anomalous nucleotide sharing. This is the immuneACCESS table as TCRdb keeps it, with only in-frame sequences that have V and J called. A part of the clones is gone; compared with another copy, unresolved V genes explain less than half, and the rest is unexplained. Clone size and V and J calls were adopted from that table, with D and trimming inferred from the DNA. Here the sample has roughly 120,000 clones; about 70% occur a single time. 0.85% to 0.9% of the sample goes to the ten largest clones.

This sequence was found in a woman aged 25 to 39 in good health and CMV-seronegative. The sequence links TRBV12-5 to TRBJ2-5; 7 junctional bases match TRBD1. The sequenced sample consisted of PBMCs. The sequenced DNA: TGTGCTAGTGGTTTGGGACAGGGACAAGAGACCCAGTACTTC. Its translation is CASGLGQGQETQYF.